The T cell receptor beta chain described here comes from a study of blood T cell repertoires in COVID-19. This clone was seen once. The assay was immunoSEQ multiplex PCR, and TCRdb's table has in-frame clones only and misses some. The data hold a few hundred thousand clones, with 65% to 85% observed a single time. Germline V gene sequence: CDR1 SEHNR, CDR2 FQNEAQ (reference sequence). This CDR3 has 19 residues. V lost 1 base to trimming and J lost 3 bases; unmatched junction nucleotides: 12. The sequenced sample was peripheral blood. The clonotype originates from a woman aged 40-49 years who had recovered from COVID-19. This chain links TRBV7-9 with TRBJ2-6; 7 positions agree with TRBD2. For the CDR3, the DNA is TGTGCCAGCAGCTTAGAGCGGGGATCGGGCCTGGGTGGGGCCAACGTCCTGACTTTC. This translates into CASSLERGSGLGGANVLTF.